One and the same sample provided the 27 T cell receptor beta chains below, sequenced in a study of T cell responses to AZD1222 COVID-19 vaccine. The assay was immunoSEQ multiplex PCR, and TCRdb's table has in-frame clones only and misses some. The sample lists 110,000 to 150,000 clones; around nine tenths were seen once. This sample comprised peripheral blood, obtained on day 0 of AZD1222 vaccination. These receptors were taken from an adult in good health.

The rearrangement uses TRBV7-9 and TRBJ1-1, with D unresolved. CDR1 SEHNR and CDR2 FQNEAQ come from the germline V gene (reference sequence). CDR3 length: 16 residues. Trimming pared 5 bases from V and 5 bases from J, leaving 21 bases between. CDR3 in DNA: TGTGCCAGCAGCCCCTCATCCGGACCGCTGGCGACTGAAGCTTTCTTT. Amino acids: CASSPSSGPLATEAFF.

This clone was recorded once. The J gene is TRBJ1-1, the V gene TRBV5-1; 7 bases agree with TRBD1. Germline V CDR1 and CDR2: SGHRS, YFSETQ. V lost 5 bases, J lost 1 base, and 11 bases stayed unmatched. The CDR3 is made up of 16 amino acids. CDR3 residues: CASSSSYRGPNTEAFF. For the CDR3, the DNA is TGCGCCAGCAGTTCATCCTACAGGGGCCCGAACACTGAAGCTTTCTTT.

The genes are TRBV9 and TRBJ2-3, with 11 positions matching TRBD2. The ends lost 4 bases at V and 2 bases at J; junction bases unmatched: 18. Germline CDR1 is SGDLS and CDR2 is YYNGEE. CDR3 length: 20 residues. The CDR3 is CASSPRGLAGGQLYTDTQYF. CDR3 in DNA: TGTGCCAGCAGCCCTCGCGGGCTAGCGGGAGGACAACTCTACACAGATACGCAGTATTTT.

This CDR3 reads CASSESSEGLGGETQYF. The DNA for the CDR3 is TGTGCCAGCAGTGAGTCCTCAGAGGGTTTAGGGGGAGAGACCCAGTACTTC. The chain uses TRBV6-1 and TRBJ2-5; TRBD1 is a possible D gene (6 bases). CDR3 length equals 17 residues. Trimming shortened V by 3 bases and J by 4 bases, and 21 bases separated the two germline ends. Germline CDR1 and CDR2: MNHNS and SASEGT.

This CDR3 is CASSFQEGSYNEQFF. The CDR3 DNA reads as TGTGCCAGCAGTTTCCAGGAGGGGAGCTACAATGAGCAGTTCTTC. The chain carries TRBV27 and TRBJ2-1, with D possibly TRBD2 on 6 matching bases. Per the germline V gene, CDR1 is MNHEY and CDR2 is SMNVEV (reference sequence). The V gene lost 3 bases and the J gene lost 3 bases, with 12 bases spanning the gap. The CDR3 sequence is 15 residues long.

The CDR3 loop is CSVTGTSGIQIYNEQFF. CDR3 nucleotide sequence: TGCAGCGTTACCGGGACTAGCGGGATCCAAATCTACAATGAGCAGTTCTTC. This chain uses TRBV29-1 with TRBJ2-1, with 13 bases aligning to TRBD2. The germline gives CDR1 SQVTM, CDR2 ANQGSEA. The V gene end was trimmed by 5 bases and the J gene end by 3 bases; junction bases not matched to a gene: 10. The CDR3 has 17 amino acids.

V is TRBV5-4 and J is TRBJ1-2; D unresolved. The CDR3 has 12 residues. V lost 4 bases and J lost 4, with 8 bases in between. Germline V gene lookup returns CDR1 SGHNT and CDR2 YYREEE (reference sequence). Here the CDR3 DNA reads TGTGCCAGCAGCGAGGATGTCTATGGCTACACCTTC. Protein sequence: CASSEDVYGYTF.

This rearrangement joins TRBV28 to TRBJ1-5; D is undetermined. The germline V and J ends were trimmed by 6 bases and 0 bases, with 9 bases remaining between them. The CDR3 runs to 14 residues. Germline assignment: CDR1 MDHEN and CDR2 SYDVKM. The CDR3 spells CASSLPYSNQPQHF. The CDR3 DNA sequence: TGTGCCAGCAGCCTGCCCTATAGCAATCAGCCCCAGCATTTT.

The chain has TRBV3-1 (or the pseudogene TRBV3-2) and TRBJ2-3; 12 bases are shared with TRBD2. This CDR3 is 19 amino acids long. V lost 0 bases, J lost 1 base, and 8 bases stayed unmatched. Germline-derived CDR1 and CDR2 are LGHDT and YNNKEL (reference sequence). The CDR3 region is CASSQDPLRLAGGTDTQYF. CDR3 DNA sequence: TGTGCCAGCAGCCAAGATCCCCTCCGACTAGCGGGAGGCACAGATACGCAGTATTTT.

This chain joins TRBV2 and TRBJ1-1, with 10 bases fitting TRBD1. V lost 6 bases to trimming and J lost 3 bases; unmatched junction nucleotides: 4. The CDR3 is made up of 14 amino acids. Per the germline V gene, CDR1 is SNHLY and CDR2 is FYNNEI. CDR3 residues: CASRPGQGDTEAFF. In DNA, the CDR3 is TGTGCCAGCAGGCCCGGACAGGGGGACACTGAAGCTTTCTTT. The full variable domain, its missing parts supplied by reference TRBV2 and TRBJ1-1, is EPEVTQTPSHQVTQMGQEVILRCVPISNHLYFYWYRQILGQKVEFLVSFYNNEISEKSEIFDDQFSVERPDGSNFTLKIRSTKLEDSAMYFCASRPGQGDTEAFFGQGTRLTVV.

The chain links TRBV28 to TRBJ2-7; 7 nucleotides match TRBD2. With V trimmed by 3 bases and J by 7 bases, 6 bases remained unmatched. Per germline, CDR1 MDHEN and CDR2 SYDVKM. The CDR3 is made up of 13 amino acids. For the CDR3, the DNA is TGTGCCAGCAGTTTCGCCCCAGCGGGAGAGCAGTACTTC. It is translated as CASSFAPAGEQYF.

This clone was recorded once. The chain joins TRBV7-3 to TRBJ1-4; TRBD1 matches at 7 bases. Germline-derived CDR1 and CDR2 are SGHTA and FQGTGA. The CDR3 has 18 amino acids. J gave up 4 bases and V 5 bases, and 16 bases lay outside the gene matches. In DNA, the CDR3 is TGTGCCAGCAGCCTGGGACAGCTACCTGGAGGGTATAATGAAAAACTGTTTTTT. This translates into CASSLGQLPGGYNEKLFF.

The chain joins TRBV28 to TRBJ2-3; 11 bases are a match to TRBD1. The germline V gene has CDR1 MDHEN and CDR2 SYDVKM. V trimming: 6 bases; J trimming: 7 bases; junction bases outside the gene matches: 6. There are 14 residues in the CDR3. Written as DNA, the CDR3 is TGTGCCAGCAGACGGGACAGGGGGAGATATACGCAGTATTTT. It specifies CASRRDRGRYTQYF.

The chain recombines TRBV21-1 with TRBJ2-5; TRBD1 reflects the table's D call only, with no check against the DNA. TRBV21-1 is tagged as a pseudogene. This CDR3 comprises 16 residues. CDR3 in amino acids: CASSKMGRQGRETQYF. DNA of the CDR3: TGTGCCAGCAGCAAAATGGGGCGACAGGGGCGGGAGACCCAGTACTTC.

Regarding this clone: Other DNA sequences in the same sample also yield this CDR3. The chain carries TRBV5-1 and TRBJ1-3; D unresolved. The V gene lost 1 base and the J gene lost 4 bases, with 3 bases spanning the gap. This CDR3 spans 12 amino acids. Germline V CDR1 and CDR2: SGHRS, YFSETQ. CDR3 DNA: TGCGCCAGCAGCTTGCCCGGAAACACCATATATTTT. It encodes CASSLPGNTIYF.

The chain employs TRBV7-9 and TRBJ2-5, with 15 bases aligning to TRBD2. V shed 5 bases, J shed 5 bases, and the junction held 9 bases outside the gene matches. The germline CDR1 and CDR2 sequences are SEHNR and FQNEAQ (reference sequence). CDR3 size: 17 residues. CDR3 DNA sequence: TGTGCCAGCAGCGGACATGGGACTAGCGGGAGGCGTGAGACCCAGTACTTC. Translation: CASSGHGTSGRRETQYF. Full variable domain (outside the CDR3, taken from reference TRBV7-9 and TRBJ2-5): DTGVSQNPRHKITKRGQNVTFRCDPISEHNRLYWYRQTLGQGPEFLTYFQNEAQLEKSRLLSDRFSAERPKGSFSTLEIQRTEQGDSAMYLCASSGHGTSGRRETQYFGPGTRLLVL.

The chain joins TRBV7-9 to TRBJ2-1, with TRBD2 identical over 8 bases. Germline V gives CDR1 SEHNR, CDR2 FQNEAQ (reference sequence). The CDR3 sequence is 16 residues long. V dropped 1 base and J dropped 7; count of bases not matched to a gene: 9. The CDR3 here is CASSLGGGLAINEQFF. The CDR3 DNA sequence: TGTGCCAGCAGCTTAGGAGGCGGACTAGCAATTAATGAGCAGTTCTTC. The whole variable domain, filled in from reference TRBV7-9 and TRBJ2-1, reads DTGVSQNPRHKITKRGQNVTFRCDPISEHNRLYWYRQTLGQGPEFLTYFQNEAQLEKSRLLSDRFSAERPKGSFSTLEIQRTEQGDSAMYLCASSLGGGLAINEQFFGPGTRLTVL.

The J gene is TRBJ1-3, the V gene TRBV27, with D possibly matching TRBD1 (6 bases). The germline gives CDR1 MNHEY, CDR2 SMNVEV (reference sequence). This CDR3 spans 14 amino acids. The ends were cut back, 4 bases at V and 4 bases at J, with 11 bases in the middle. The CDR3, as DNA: TGTGCCAGCAGTTCGCAGGGGATGGGAAACACCATATATTTT. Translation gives CASSSQGMGNTIYF.

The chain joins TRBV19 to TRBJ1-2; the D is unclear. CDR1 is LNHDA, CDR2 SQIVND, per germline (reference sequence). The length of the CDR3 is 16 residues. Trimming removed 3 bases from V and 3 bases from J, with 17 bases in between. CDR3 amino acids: CASSIGRPYRDYGYTF. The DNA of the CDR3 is TGTGCCAGTAGTATTGGCAGGCCTTATCGTGACTATGGCTACACCTTC.

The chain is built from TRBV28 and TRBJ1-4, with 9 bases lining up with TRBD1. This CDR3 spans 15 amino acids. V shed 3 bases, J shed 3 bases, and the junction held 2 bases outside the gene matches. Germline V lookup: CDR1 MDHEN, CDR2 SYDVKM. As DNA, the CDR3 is TGTGCCAGCAGTTTTGGGGACAGGGCTAATGAAAAACTGTTTTTT. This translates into CASSFGDRANEKLFF.

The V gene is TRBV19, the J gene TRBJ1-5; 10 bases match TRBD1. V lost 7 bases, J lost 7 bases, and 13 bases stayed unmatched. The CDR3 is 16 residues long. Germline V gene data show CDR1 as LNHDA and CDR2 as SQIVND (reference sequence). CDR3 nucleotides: TGTGCCAGTACTAGATCAACCGGGACAGGGGACCAGCCCCAGCATTTT. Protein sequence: CASTRSTGTGDQPQHF.

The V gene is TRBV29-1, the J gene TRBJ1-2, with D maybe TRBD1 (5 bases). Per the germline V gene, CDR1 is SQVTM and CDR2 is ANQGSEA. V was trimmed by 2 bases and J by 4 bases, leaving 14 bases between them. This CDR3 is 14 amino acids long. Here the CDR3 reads CSVEYQDGGYGYTF. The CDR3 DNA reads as TGCAGCGTTGAATATCAGGACGGGGGCTATGGCTACACCTTC.

The CDR3 sequence is CASGRTGPNTEAFF. CDR3 DNA: TGTGCCAGCGGTCGGACAGGGCCGAACACTGAAGCTTTCTTT. The genes are TRBV6-5 and TRBJ1-1; 8 positions match TRBD1. The V and J ends lost 8 bases and 1 base, in that order; junction bases with no gene match: 6. The CDR3 is made up of 14 amino acids. Looked up from germline, CDR1 is MNHEY and CDR2 is SVGAGI.

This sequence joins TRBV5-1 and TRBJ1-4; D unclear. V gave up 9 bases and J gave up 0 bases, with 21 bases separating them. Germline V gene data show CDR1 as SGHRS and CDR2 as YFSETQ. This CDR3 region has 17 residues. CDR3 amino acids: CAIHPCTRPATNEKLFF. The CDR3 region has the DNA TGCGCCATCCATCCATGCACAAGGCCTGCAACTAATGAAAAACTGTTTTTT.

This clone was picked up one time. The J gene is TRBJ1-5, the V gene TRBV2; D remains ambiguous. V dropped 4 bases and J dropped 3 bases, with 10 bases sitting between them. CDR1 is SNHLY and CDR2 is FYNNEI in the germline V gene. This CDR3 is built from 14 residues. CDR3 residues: CASSVEQFNQPQHF. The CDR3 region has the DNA TGTGCCAGCAGTGTAGAACAGTTCAATCAGCCCCAGCATTTT.

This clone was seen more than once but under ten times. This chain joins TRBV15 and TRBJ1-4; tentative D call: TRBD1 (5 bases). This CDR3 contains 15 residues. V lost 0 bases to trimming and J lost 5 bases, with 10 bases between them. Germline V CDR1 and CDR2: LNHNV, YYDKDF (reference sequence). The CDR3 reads CATSRDGGGNEKLFF. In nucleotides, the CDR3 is TGTGCCACCAGCAGAGATGGGGGAGGAAATGAAAAACTGTTTTTT.

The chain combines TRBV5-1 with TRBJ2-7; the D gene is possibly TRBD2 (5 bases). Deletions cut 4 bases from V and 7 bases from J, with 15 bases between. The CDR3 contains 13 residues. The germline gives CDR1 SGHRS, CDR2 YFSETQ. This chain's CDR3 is CASSPPGSKEQYF. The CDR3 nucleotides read TGCGCCAGCAGCCCGCCGGGATCAAAGGAGCAGTACTTC.